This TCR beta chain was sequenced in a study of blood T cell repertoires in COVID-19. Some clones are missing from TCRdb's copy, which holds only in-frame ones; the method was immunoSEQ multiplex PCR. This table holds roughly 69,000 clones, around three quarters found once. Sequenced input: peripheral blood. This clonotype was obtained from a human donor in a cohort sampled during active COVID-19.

CDR3 DNA sequence: TGTGCCAGCAGCCCAGGCGGGACTGGGGCCAACGTCCTGACTTTC. Translated, it gives CASSPGGTGANVLTF. This chain connects TRBV11-3 to TRBJ2-6, with D maybe TRBD2 (6 bases). V was trimmed by 5 bases and J by 2 bases, leaving 10 bases between them. Germline V gene lookup returns CDR1 SGHNT and CDR2 YENEEA. The CDR3 extends over 15 amino acids.